This T cell receptor beta chain was identified during a study of cytomegalovirus exposure and HLA in healthy donors. About this clone: Mismatch with germline at one junction end may stem from a read error.

Germline CDR1 is SEHNR and CDR2 is FQNEAQ (reference sequence). The CDR3 runs to 14 residues. With 60 Vbeta and 13 Jbeta primers, the PCR was carried out. Only in-frame clones appear in the TCRdb table, and some are missing; sequencing was by immunoSEQ multiplex PCR. The repertoire consists of 90,000 to 120,000 clones, with around 79% occurring once and the leading ten covering approximately 6.3%. The sequence was obtained from a man aged 55 to 70 in good health and CMV-seropositive. The sample was PBMCs. V usage is TRBV7-9 and J usage is TRBJ2-5, with a weak D call TRBD1 (5 bases). The CDR3 is CASSLAGVQGTQYF. The CDR3 DNA reads TGTGCCAGCAGCTTAGCAGGGGTGCAAGGGACCCAGTACTTC.